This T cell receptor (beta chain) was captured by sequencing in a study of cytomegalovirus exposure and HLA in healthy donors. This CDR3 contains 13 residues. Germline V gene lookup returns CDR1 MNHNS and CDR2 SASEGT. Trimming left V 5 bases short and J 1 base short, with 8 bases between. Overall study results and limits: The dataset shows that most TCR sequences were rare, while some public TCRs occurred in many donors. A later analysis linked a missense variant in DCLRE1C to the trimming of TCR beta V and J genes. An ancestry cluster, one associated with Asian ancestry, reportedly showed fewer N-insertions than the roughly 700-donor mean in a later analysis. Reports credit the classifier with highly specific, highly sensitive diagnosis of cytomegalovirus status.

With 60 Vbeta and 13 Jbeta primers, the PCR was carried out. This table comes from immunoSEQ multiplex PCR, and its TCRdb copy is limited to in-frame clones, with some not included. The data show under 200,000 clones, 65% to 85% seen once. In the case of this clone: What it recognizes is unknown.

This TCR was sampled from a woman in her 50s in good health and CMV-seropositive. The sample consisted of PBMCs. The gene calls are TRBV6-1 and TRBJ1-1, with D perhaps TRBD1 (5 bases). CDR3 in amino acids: CASSLTENTEAFF. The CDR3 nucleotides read TGTGCCAGCAGTTTGACAGAGAACACTGAAGCTTTCTTT.